This entry is about one T cell receptor (beta chain). These data are taken from a study of control samples from healthy donors and cancer patients. CDR3 size: 15 residues. The germline gives CDR1 ENHRY, CDR2 SYGVKD. J gave up 3 bases and V 4 bases, and 5 bases lay outside the gene matches. TCRdb's copy holds only in-frame clones and misses some; the assay was immunoSEQ multiplex PCR. The sample lists about 150,000 clones, about 94% occurring once. J is TRBJ1-1 and V is TRBV10-3; 10 nucleotides agree with TRBD1. Sample: blood. The sequence derives from a man aged 35-49 years in good health. CDR3 sequence (DNA): TGTGCCATCAGTGGACGGACAGGGGGGGACACTGAAGCTTTCTTT. This codes for CAISGRTGGDTEAFF.